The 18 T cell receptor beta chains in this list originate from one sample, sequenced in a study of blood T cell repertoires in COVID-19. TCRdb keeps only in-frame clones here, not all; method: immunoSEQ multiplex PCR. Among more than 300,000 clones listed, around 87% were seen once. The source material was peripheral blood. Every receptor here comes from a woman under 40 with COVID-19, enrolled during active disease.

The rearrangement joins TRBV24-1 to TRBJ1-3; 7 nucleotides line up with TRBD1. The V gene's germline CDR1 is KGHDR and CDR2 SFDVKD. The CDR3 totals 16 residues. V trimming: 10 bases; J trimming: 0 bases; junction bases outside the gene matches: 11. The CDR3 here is CATTRQGRYSGNTIYF. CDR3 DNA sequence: TGTGCCACTACGAGACAGGGACGATACTCTGGAAACACCATATATTTT.

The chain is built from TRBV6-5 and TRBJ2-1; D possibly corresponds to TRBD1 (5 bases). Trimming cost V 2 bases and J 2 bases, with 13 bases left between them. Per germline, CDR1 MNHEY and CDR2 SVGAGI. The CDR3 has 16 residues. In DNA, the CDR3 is TGTGCCAGCAGTTACAGGGGCCGACGGCCCTACAATGAGCAGTTCTTC. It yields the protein CASSYRGRRPYNEQFF.

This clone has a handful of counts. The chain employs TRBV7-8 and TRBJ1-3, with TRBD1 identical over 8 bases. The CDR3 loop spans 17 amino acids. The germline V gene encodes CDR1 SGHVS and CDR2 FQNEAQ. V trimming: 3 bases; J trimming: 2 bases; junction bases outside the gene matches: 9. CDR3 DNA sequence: TGTGCCAGCAGCTTCTCTGGACAGGGAACAACTGGAAACACCATATATTTT. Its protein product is CASSFSGQGTTGNTIYF.

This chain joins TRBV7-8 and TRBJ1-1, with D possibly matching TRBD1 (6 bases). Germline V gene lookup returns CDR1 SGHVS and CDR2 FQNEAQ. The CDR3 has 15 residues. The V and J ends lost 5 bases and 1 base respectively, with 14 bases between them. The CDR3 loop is CASSRLGQTNTEAFF. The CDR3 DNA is TGTGCCAGCAGCCGACTCGGACAGACGAACACTGAAGCTTTCTTT.

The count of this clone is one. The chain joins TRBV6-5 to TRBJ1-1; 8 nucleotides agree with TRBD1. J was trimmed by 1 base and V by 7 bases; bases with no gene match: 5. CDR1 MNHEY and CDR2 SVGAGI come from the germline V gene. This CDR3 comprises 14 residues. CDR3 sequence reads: CASTLDRGNTEAFF. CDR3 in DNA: TGTGCCAGCACCCTAGACAGGGGGAACACTGAAGCTTTCTTT.

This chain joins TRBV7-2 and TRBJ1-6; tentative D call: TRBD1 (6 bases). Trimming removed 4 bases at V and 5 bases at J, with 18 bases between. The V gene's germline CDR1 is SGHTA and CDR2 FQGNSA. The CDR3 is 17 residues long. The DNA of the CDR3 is TGTGCCAGCAGCTCCAGGGGCCTGCAGGGAGATAATTCACCCCTCCACTTT. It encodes CASSSRGLQGDNSPLHF.

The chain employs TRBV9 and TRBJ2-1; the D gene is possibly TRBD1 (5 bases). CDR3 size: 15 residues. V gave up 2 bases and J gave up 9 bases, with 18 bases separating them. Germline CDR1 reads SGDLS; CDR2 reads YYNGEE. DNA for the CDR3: TGTGCCAGCAGCGTTGGGCAGGGAAGGTGGGTTGAGCAGTTCTTC. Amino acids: CASSVGQGRWVEQFF.

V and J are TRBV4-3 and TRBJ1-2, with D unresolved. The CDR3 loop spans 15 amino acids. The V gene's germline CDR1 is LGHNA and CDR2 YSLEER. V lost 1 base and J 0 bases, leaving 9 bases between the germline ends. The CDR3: CASSQGVAANYGYTF. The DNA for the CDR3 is TGCGCCAGCAGCCAAGGGGTCGCGGCTAACTATGGCTACACCTTC.

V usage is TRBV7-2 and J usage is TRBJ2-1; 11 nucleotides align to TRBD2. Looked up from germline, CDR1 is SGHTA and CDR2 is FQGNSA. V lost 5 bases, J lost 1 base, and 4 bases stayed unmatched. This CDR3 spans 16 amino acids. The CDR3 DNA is TGTGCCAGCAGCGCCCGACTAGCGGGGTCCTACAATGAGCAGTTCTTC. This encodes CASSARLAGSYNEQFF.

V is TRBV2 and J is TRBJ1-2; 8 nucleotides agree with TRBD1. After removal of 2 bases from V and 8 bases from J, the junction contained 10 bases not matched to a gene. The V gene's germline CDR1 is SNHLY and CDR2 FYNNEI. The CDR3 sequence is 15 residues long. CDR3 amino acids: CASSESGQGIGGYTF. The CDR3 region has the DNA TGTGCCAGCAGTGAAAGTGGACAGGGTATCGGCGGCTACACCTTC.

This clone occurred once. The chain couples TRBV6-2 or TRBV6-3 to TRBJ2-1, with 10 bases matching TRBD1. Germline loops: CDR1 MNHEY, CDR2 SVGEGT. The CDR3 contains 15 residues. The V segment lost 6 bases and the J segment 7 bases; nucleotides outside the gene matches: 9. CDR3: CASSPDRGHRNEQFF. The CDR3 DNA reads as TGTGCCAGCAGCCCCGACAGGGGGCATAGGAATGAGCAGTTCTTC.

The CDR3 nucleotides are TGTGCCAGCAGTTTAGATCACCTCGGGCCAGGGGGATTTAATGAGCAGTTCTTC. Residues: CASSLDHLGPGGFNEQFF. The rearrangement joins TRBV27 to TRBJ2-1; 7 positions match TRBD1. After removal of 2 bases from V and 7 bases from J, the junction contained 17 bases not matched to a gene. The CDR3 extends over 18 amino acids. In germline, CDR1 is MNHEY, CDR2 SMNVEV (reference sequence).

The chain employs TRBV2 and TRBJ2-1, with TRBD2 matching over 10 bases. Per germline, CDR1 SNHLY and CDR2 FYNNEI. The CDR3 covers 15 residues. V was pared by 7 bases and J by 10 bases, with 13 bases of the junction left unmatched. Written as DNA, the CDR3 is TGTGCCAGCACCCAGCGGACTAGCGGCCTTAGGGAGCAGTTCTTC. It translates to CASTQRTSGLREQFF.

The CDR3 sequence is CASSEYRGLETQYF. As DNA, the CDR3 is TGTGCCAGCAGTGAATATAGGGGTTTGGAGACCCAGTACTTC. The J gene is TRBJ2-5, the V gene TRBV2; TRBD1 might be the D (5 bases). V lost 2 bases and J lost 5, with 12 bases in between. Germline V gene lookup returns CDR1 SNHLY and CDR2 FYNNEI. This CDR3 contains 14 residues.

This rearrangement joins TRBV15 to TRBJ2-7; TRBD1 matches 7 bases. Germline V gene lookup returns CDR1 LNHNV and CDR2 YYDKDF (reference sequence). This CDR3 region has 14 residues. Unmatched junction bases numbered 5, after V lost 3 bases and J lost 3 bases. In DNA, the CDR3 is TGTGCCACCAGCAGCGGGACAGAGGACTACGAGCAGTACTTC. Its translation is CATSSGTEDYEQYF.

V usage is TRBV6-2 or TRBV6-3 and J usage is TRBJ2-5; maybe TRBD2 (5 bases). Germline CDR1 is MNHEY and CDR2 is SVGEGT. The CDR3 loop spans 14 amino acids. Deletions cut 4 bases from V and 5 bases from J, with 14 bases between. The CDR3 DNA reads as TGTGCCAGCAGTTCCCATCGGAGGAGGGAGACCCAGTACTTC. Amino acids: CASSSHRRRETQYF.

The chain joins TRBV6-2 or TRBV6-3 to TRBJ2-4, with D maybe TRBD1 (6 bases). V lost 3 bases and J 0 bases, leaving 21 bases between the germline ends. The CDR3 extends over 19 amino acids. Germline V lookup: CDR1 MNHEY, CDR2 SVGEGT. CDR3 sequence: CASSYRSGLRQVAKNIQYF. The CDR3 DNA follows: TGTGCCAGCAGTTATCGATCGGGATTACGACAGGTAGCCAAAAACATTCAGTACTTC.

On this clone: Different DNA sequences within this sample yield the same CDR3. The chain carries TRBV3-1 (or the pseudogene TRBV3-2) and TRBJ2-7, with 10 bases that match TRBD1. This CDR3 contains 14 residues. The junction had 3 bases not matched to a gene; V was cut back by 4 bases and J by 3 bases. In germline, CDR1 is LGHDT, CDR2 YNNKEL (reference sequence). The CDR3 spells CASSPRDRGYEQYF. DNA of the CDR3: TGTGCCAGCAGCCCTCGGGACAGGGGCTACGAGCAGTACTTC.